The following is a T cell receptor (beta chain) sequence with its context. Its antigen has not been determined. Base qualities are missing; no much larger clone stands one base away. Healthy HIV-negative adults with no recently reported acute infections or vaccinations were included as donors. All donors were Caucasian adults living in Nashville, Tennessee, USA. CD4+ T cells were enriched through magnetic negative selection, after which naive cells were positively selected on CD45RA and the remaining negative fraction served as the memory subset. Blood was collected by leukapheresis, and PBMCs were isolated by Ficoll-Histopaque density gradient centrifugation and then cryopreserved in liquid nitrogen vapor phase. Analytical flow cytometry was used to check the purity and quantity of every magnetically sorted T cell population. Genomic DNA was isolated from every sorted fraction and measured by UV absorbance on a Nanodrop 2000c.

TCR CDR3 regions were amplified from genomic DNA by multiplex PCR using the deep immunoSEQ assay. For each cell subset, the extracted genomic DNA was distributed evenly across all wells of several immunoSEQ 96-well plates, and each plate served as one replicate. For sorted subsets, each replicate PCR was loaded with roughly 200 ng genomic DNA, equivalent to 30,000 or so T cell genomes. The purified libraries were quantified using a Qubit 3.0 fluorometer, sized with a Bioanalyzer 2100, and then quantified again using the KAPA Library Quantification kit. Every immunoSEQ 96-well plate was sequenced on a dedicated single-read 150-cycle Illumina NextSeq 550 flow cell. Processing in the source paper ran as follows. Because the immunoSEQ output held only junctional sequences and lacked quality scores, the filtering could not match the filtering applied to full-length reads. To assign V/J genes and CDR3, sequences were annotated using PyIR, a Python wrapper for IgBLAST v1.9, with IMGT germline references. Reads were filtered out if the reads had weak V/J assignments (E-value above 1e-6), no CDR3, stop codons, out-of-frame junctions, or ambiguous translated residues. V3J clonotypes were defined by identical inferred V gene, J gene, and CDR3 amino acid sequence. To compute the percentage overlap between repertoires, the number of shared unique clonotypes was divided by the size of the smaller repertoire. RTK rarefaction, the Chao1 estimator, and Recon v2.1 estimates of unobserved clonotypes were used to assess repertoire richness. For all TCRbeta clonotypes obtained by the gDNA method from a few donors, generation probabilities were computed with OLGA. The clones in this table, taken by TCRdb from immuneACCESS, are in-frame only. Not every clone is retained; where verified, under half of the shortfall comes from an unresolved V gene, and the cause of the rest is unknown. From that table come the V and J calls and clone size; the DNA was used to work out D and trimming. For this sample the table gives 2,500,000 or so clones, of which around 93% were detected only once. The ten largest account for about 0.41% of the sample.

This specimen comes from a study of shared clonotypes between healthy human individuals (dated by TCRdb to 2019 to 2021). About the investigation overall: A couple of women and three men aged 18 to 49 years were included in the cohort. Each donor's leukapheresis produced roughly between roughly 0.94 and 9.5 billion PBMCs. Libraries were prepared and TCR repertoires were sequenced by different laboratories using diverse techniques, in order to increase sequencing depth and limit assay-specific biases. Per donor, three plates each were used for CD4 naive and CD4 memory, two for CD8 naive, and one for CD8 memory. Blood TCR repertoires of a handful of healthy adults were deeply sequenced to estimate repertoire size and the extent of clonotype sharing between individuals. Points the paper makes about the study in general: Incomplete sequencing was indicated by rarefaction of sorted-subset datasets, despite the large sequencing depth. Based on pairwise subsampling, the degree of clonotype sharing among donors was expected to be affected by sequencing depth. Naive subsets generally had larger estimated clonotype richness than memory subsets did. Sampling was restricted to blood, and TCR repertoires in tissue are likely to differ from TCR repertoires in blood. Because the study included a small number of donors, the genetic and exposure-history diversity represented was limited. Across a few donors, about 5% of naive CD4, roughly 3.4% of naive CD8, 2% to 2.5% of memory CD4, and approximately 0.4% of memory CD8 clonotypes were shared. Higher generation probabilities were observed for clonotypes shared by all four sorted-subset donors than for non-shared clonotypes.

The TCR originated in a man younger than 35 in good health. Some clones in this sample may be carry-over from other donors' samples. Sequencing was done on a sample of naive CD4+ T cells from PBMCs. The cell subset or site label on this specimen signifies: CD45RA+ positively selected.

The sequence in DNA is TGTGCCAGCAGGCGGGGATTGACCGGGGAGCTGTTTTTT. Translation gives CASRRGLTGELFF. The receptor chain draws on TRBV6-6 and TRBJ2-2; matching of 6 bases hints at TRBD2 as the D gene. The cysteine opens and the phenylalanine closes a CDR3 of 13 amino acids. Just CDR3 DNA is preserved here, 39 bases in frame from base 1. V lost 6 bases and J lost 5 bases; the stretch between them is 10 bases long. In the germline V gene (reference sequence), CDR1 corresponds to MNHNY and CDR2 to SVGAGI.